This T cell receptor beta chain was observed in a study of T-cell reconstitution after alpha-beta-depleted transplantation in children. Germline CDR1 reads SEHNR; CDR2 reads FQNEAQ (reference sequence). This CDR3 spans 16 amino acids. V lost 5 bases and J lost 6, with 20 bases in between. This clonotype has more than one count but fewer than ten. Unique molecular identifiers were used to barcode this TCRbeta library. From the PCR reads, TCRdb called clonotypes with MiXCR, one entry per CDR3 protein. The sample records approximately 430,000 distinct CDR3 sequences, around 16% being singletons. The source material was PBMCs, mostly from graft donor cells, sampled 360 days after TCRalphabeta/CD19-depleted stem cell transplant. This receptor was identified in a boy under three years old who had a stem cell transplant for Wiskott-Aldrich syndrome, so the T cells may come from the graft donor. The rearrangement joins TRBV7-9 to TRBJ2-1, with D perhaps matching TRBD2 (5 bases). CDR3 residues: CASSPLLGRRINEQFF. The CDR3 DNA sequence: TGTGCCAGCAGCCCCCTTTTAGGCAGGAGGATCAATGAGCAGTTCTTC.